This T cell receptor (beta chain) is drawn from a study of breast tumors, draining lymph nodes, adjacent tissues. Axillary draining lymph nodes of breast cancer patients supplied the node samples. In this sample, this clonotype turned up many times. A junction boundary mismatches the germline segment, possibly from a read error. TCRdb re-called the multiplex PCR reads through MiXCR, storing one row per CDR3 protein. The sample comprises a few hundred thousand distinct CDR3 sequences, less than 45% of which are singletons, and 3.6% rests with the top ten. The CDR3 loop spans 15 amino acids. Looked up from germline, CDR1 is SSHAT and CDR2 is FNYEAQ (reference sequence).

Sequencing used axillary lymph node tissue. The TCR originated in a female donor with breast cancer. Some clones in this sample may be carry-over from other donors' samples. The chain couples TRBV7-7 to TRBJ2-1; perhaps TRBD2 as D (6 bases). Written as DNA, the CDR3 is TGTGCTAGCAGCTCGGGACTGGGGTTAGGCAATGAGCAGTTCTTC. As protein: CASSSGLGLGNEQFF.